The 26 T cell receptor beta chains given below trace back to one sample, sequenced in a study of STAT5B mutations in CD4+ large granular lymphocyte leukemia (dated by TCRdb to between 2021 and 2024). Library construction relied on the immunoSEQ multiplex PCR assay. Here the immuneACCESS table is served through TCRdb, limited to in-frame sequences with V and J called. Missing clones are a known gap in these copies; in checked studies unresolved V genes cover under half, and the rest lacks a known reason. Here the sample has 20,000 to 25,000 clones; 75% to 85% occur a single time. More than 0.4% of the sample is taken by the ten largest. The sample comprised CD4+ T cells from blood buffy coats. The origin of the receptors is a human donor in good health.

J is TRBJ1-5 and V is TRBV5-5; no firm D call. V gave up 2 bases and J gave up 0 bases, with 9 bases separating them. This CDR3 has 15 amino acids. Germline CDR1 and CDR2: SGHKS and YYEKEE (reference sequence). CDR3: CASSFDGYSNQPQHF. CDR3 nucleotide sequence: TGTGCCAGCAGCTTTGACGGGTATAGCAATCAGCCCCAGCATTTT.

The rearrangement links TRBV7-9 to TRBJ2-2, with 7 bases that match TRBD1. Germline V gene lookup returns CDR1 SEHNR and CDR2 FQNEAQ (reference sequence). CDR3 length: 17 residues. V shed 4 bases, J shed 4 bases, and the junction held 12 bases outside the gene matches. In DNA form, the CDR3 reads TGTGCCAGCAGCTACCCGGGACAGCAGAGAAGCACCGGGGAGCTGTTTTTT. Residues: CASSYPGQQRSTGELFF.

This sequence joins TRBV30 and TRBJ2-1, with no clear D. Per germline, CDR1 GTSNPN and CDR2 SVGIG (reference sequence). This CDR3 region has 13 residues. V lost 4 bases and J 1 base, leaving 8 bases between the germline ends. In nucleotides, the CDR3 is TGTGCCTGGAAATCCGGGTCCTACAATGAGCAGTTCTTC. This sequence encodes CAWKSGSYNEQFF.

In DNA, the CDR3 is TGTGCCAGCAGCCTCGGGACTAGCGGGAGGAACGAGCAGTACTTC. It codes for CASSLGTSGRNEQYF. The V call is TRBV9, the J call TRBJ2-7, with 15 bases aligning to TRBD2. This CDR3 spans 15 amino acids. The V gene end was trimmed by 4 bases and the J gene end by 5 bases; junction bases not matched to a gene: 4. In germline, CDR1 is SGDLS, CDR2 YYNGEE.

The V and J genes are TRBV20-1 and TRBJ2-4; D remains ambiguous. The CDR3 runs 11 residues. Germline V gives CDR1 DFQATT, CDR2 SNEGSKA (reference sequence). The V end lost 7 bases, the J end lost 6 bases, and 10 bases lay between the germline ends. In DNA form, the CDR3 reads TGCAGTGGAAGATCTGGAAACATTCAGTACTTC. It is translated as CSGRSGNIQYF.

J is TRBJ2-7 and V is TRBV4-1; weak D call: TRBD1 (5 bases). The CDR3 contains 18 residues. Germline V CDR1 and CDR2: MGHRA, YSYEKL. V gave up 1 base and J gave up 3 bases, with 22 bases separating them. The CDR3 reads CASSQGPSSLPQDYEQYF. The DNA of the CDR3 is TGCGCCAGCAGCCAAGGTCCATCCTCGCTACCACAGGACTACGAGCAGTACTTC.

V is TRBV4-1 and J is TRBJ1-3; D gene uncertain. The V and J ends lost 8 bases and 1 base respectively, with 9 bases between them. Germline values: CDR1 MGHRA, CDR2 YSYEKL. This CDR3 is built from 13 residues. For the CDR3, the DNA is TGCGCCAGCTCTCAAGGTTCTGGAAACACCATATATTTT. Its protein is CASSQGSGNTIYF.

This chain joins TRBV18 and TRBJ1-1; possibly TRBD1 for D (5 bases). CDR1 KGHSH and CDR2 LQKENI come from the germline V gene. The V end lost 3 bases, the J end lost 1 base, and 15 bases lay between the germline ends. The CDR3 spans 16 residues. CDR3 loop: CASSPNQGWGNTEAFF. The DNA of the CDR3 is TGTGCCAGCTCACCTAATCAGGGTTGGGGGAACACTGAAGCTTTCTTT.

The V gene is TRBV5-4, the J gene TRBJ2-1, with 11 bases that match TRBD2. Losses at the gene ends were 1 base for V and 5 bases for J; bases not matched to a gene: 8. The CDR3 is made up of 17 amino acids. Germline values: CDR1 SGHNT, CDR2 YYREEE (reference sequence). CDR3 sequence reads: CASSLTPVAGGDNEQFF. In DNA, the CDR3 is TGTGCCAGCAGCTTGACTCCGGTAGCGGGAGGGGACAATGAGCAGTTCTTC.

The CDR3 loop reads CAWVRWPLGYTF. The CDR3 DNA reads as TGTGCCTGGGTACGCTGGCCACTTGGCTACACCTTC. The chain has TRBV30 and TRBJ1-2, with unresolved D. There are 12 residues in the CDR3. Germline lookup yields CDR1 GTSNPN and CDR2 SVGIG (reference sequence). V was shortened by 5 bases and J by 7 bases, with 14 bases between the two germline ends.

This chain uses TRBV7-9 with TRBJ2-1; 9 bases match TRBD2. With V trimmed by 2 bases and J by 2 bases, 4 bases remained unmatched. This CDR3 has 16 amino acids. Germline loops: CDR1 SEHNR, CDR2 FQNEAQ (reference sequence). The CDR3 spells CASSLNLAGAYNEQFF. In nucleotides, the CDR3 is TGTGCCAGCAGCTTAAACTTAGCGGGAGCCTACAATGAGCAGTTCTTC.

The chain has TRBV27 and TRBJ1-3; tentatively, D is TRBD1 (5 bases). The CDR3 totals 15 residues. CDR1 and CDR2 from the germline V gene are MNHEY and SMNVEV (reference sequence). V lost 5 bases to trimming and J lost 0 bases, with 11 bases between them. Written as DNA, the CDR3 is TGTGCCAGCAGTCCTCAGGGCCACTCTGGAAACACCATATATTTT. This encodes CASSPQGHSGNTIYF.

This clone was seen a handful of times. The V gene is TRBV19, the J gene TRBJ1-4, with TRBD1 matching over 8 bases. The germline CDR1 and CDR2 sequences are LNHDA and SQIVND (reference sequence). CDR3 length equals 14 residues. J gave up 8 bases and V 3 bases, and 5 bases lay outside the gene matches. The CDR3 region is CASSIGTGPEKLFF. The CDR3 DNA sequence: TGTGCCAGTAGTATCGGGACAGGTCCGGAAAAACTGTTTTTT.

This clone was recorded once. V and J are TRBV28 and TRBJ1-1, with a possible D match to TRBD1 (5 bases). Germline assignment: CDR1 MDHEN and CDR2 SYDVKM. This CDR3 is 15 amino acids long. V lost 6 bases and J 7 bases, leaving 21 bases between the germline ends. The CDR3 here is CASSHSGASGDEAFF. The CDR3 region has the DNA TGTGCCAGCAGCCATTCTGGGGCAAGCGGAGATGAAGCTTTCTTT.

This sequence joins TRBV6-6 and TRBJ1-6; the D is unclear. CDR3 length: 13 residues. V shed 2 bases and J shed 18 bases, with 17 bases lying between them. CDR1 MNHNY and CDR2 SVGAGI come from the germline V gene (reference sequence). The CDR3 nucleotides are TGTGCCAGCAGTTACGGTTTGGGGAAGTCCCCCCACTTT. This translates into CASSYGLGKSPHF.

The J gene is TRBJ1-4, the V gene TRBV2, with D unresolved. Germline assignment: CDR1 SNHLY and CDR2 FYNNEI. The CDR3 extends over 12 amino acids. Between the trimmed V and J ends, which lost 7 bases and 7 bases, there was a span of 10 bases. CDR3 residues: CASNGIPEKLFF. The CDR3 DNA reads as TGTGCCAGCAATGGCATACCTGAAAAACTGTTTTTT.

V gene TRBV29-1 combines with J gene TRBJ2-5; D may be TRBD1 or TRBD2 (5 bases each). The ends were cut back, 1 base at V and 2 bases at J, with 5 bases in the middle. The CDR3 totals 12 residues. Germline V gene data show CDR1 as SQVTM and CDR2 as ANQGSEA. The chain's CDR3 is CSVEGGQETQYF. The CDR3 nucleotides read TGCAGCGTTGAAGGGGGGCAAGAGACCCAGTACTTC.

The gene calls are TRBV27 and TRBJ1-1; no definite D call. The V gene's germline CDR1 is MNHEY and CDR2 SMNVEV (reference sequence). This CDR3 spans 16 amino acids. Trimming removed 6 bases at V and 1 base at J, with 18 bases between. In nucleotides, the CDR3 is TGTGCCAGCAGACTCCAGAGGGTTACCGCGAACACTGAAGCTTTCTTT. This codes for CASRLQRVTANTEAFF.

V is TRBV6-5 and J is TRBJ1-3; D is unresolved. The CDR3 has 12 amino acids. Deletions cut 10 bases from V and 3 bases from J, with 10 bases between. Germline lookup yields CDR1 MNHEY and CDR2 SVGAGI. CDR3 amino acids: CATRGSGNTIYF. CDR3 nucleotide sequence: TGTGCCACTAGAGGGAGTGGAAACACCATATATTTT.

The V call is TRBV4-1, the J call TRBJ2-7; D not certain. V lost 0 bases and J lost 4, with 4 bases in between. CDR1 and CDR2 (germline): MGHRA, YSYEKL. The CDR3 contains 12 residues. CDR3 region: CASSQEGYEQYF. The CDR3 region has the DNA TGCGCCAGCAGCCAAGAGGGTTACGAGCAGTACTTC.

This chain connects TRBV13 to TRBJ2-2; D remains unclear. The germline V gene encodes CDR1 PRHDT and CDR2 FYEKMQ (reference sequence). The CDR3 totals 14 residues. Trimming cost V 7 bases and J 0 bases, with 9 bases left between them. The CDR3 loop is CASTYGANTGELFF. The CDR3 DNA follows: TGTGCCAGCACGTATGGGGCGAACACCGGGGAGCTGTTTTTT.

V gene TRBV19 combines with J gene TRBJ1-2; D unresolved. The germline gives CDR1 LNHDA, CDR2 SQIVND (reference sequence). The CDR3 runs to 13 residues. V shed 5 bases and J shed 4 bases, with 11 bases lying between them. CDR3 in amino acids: CASSATVSYGYTF. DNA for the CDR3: TGTGCCAGTAGTGCGACGGTCTCCTATGGCTACACCTTC. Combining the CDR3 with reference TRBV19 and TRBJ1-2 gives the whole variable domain DGGITQSPKYLFRKEGQNVTLSCEQNLNHDAMYWYRQDPGQGLRLIYYSQIVNDFQKGDIAEGYSVSREKKESFPLTVTSAQKNPTAFYLCASSATVSYGYTFGSGTRLTVV.

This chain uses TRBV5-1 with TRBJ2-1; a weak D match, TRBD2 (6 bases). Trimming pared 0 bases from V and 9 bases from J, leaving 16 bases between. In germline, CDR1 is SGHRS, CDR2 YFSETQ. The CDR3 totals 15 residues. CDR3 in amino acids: CASSLDGTSEFEQFF. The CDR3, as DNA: TGCGCCAGCAGCTTGGACGGGACTTCCGAGTTTGAGCAGTTCTTC.

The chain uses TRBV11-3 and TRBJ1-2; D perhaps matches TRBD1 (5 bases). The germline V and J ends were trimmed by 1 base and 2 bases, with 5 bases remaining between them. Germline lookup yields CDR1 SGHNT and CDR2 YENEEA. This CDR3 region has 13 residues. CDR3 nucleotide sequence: TGTGCCAGCAGCTTAGGACAGAACTATGGCTACACCTTC. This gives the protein CASSLGQNYGYTF.

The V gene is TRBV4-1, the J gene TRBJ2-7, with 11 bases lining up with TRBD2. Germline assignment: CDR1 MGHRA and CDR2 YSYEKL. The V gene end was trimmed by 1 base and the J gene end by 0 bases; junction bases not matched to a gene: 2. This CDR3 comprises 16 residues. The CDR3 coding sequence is TGCGCCAGCAGCCAAGGACTAGCGGGAAACTCCTACGAGCAGTACTTC. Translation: CASSQGLAGNSYEQYF.

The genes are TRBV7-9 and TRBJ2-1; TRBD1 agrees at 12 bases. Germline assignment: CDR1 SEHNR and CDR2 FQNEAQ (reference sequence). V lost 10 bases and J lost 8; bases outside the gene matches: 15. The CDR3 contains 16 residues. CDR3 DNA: TGTGCCAACACCCCGGCCGGGACAGGGGGCTGGCATGAGCAGTTCTTC. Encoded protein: CANTPAGTGGWHEQFF.